This entry lists 17 T cell receptor beta chains sequenced from one sample in a study of blood T cell repertoires in COVID-19. Measured with immunoSEQ multiplex PCR; TCRdb has only the in-frame clones, and not every one. Among around 170,000 clones listed, roughly 84% were seen once. Sequencing was carried out using PBMCs or T cells enriched from blood (not recorded which). The receptors were sampled from a woman aged 45-60 years who had recovered from COVID-19.

The chain recombines TRBV18 with TRBJ2-7; TRBD1 matches at 9 bases. Germline values: CDR1 KGHSH, CDR2 LQKENI. The CDR3 runs 14 residues. V was clipped by 3 bases and J by 4 bases; unmatched bases: 4. The chain's CDR3 is CASSPGTGFYEQYF. In DNA form, the CDR3 reads TGTGCCAGCTCACCCGGGACAGGGTTTTACGAGCAGTACTTC.

The chain employs TRBV7-2 and TRBJ2-3; D is possibly TRBD2 (5 bases). V was shortened by 7 bases and J by 1 base, with 12 bases between the two germline ends. The CDR3 contains 14 residues. The V gene's germline CDR1 is SGHTA and CDR2 FQGNSA. The chain's CDR3 is CASTTGIRTDTQYF. In nucleotides, the CDR3 is TGTGCCAGCACCACCGGGATTCGCACAGATACGCAGTATTTT.

The CDR3 region is CASSLERDSSYEQYF. CDR3 nucleotides: TGTGCCAGCAGCCTTGAGCGGGATAGTTCCTACGAGCAGTACTTC. This rearrangement joins TRBV4-2 to TRBJ2-7; 7 nucleotides align to TRBD2. Trimming removed 4 bases from V and 1 base from J; junction bases left unmatched: 7. Per the germline V gene, CDR1 is LGHNA and CDR2 is YNFKEQ. The CDR3 runs to 15 residues.

This clone has just a few counts. V is TRBV12-3 or TRBV12-4 and J is TRBJ1-5, with D perhaps matching TRBD1 (5 bases). Between the trimmed V and J ends, which lost 5 bases and 5 bases, there was a span of 7 bases. CDR3 length: 12 residues. The CDR3 DNA is TGTGCCAGCAGTGCAGGGTATCAGCCCCAGCATTTT. Translated, it gives CASSAGYQPQHF.

J is TRBJ1-2 and V is TRBV27; 7 bases agree with TRBD1. The germline gives CDR1 MNHEY, CDR2 SMNVEV (reference sequence). The junction had 7 bases not matched to a gene; V was cut back by 5 bases and J by 7 bases. The CDR3 totals 13 residues. CDR3 sequence: CASSSRGWSGYTF. CDR3 bases: TGTGCCAGCAGTAGCAGGGGGTGGAGTGGCTACACCTTC.

V gene TRBV6-1 combines with J gene TRBJ1-2; 9 bases agree with TRBD1. Germline CDR1 reads MNHNS; CDR2 reads SASEGT. This CDR3 region has 15 residues. The trim removed 1 base at V and 2 bases at J, leaving 2 bases unmatched. The chain's CDR3 is CASSEGGTGNYGYTF. The CDR3 region has the DNA TGTGCCAGCAGTGAAGGAGGGACAGGGAACTATGGCTACACCTTC.

This chain links TRBV12-3 or TRBV12-4 with TRBJ2-3; D call uncertain. CDR3 size: 12 residues. The V and J ends lost 5 bases and 8 bases respectively, with 11 bases between them. The CDR3 spells CASSPGLLTQYF. The DNA of the CDR3 is TGTGCCAGCAGTCCAGGTCTCCTTACGCAGTATTTT.

The rearrangement joins TRBV2 to TRBJ1-5; D not certain. This CDR3 spans 13 amino acids. Germline-derived CDR1 and CDR2 are SNHLY and FYNNEI. V gave up 6 bases and J gave up 2 bases, with 8 bases separating them. The CDR3 DNA reads TGTGCCAGCAGGTTCCGGGGCAATCAGCCCCAGCATTTT. Translating it yields CASRFRGNQPQHF. Based on the CDR3 plus reference TRBV2 and TRBJ1-5, the full variable domain is EPEVTQTPSHQVTQMGQEVILRCVPISNHLYFYWYRQILGQKVEFLVSFYNNEISEKSEIFDDQFSVERPDGSNFTLKIRSTKLEDSAMYFCASRFRGNQPQHFGDGTRLSIL.

This CDR3 reads CASSAGTGPETQYF. CDR3 DNA sequence: TGTGCCAGCAGCGCAGGGACAGGGCCAGAGACCCAGTACTTC. V is TRBV5-4 and J is TRBJ2-5, with TRBD1 matching 9 bases. CDR1 SGHNT and CDR2 YYREEE come from the germline V gene (reference sequence). The CDR3 runs 14 residues. The ends lost 4 bases at V and 4 bases at J; junction bases unmatched: 5.

The chain employs TRBV9 and TRBJ2-2; 7 positions match TRBD1. This CDR3 is 16 amino acids long. Germline V gene lookup returns CDR1 SGDLS and CDR2 YYNGEE. V was clipped by 0 bases and J by 2 bases; unmatched bases: 4. DNA of the CDR3: TGTGCCAGCAGCGTAGCGACAGGGCCCAACACCGGGGAGCTGTTTTTT. Amino acid sequence: CASSVATGPNTGELFF.

This chain uses TRBV10-2 with TRBJ1-3; D unresolved. With 4 bases removed from V and 1 base from J, the gap between germline ends came to 8 bases. The CDR3 sequence is 14 residues long. CDR1 and CDR2 (germline): WSHSY, SAAADI. The CDR3 sequence: CASSGDKSGNTIYF. The CDR3 bases are TGCGCCAGCAGTGGCGACAAGTCTGGAAACACCATATATTTT.

The V gene is TRBV11-1, the J gene TRBJ2-1, with TRBD2 matching 7 bases. Losses at the gene ends were 4 bases for V and 8 bases for J; bases not matched to a gene: 14. The CDR3 extends over 16 amino acids. Germline V gene data show CDR1 as SGHAT and CDR2 as FQDESV (reference sequence). CDR3 in amino acids: CASSWSGGSIRDEQFF. CDR3 coding DNA: TGTGCCAGCAGCTGGAGTGGCGGGAGTATTCGGGATGAGCAGTTCTTC. The entire variable domain, with the rest obtained from reference TRBV11-1 and TRBJ2-1, is as follows: EAEVAQSPRYKITEKSQAVAFWCDPISGHATLYWYRQILGQGPELLVQFQDESVVDDSQLPKDRFSAERLKGVDSTLKIQPAELGDSAMYLCASSWSGGSIRDEQFFGPGTRLTVL.

This clone was detected once. The J gene is TRBJ1-1, the V gene TRBV30; 7 bases line up with TRBD1. The V gene's germline CDR1 is GTSNPN and CDR2 SVGIG (reference sequence). The CDR3 extends over 16 amino acids. J lost 1 base, V lost 0 bases, and 8 bases had no gene match. This CDR3 reads CAWSVQVGTANTEAFF. CDR3 DNA sequence: TGTGCCTGGAGTGTCCAAGTCGGGACAGCGAACACTGAAGCTTTCTTT. Drawing the rest from reference TRBV30 and TRBJ1-1, the complete variable domain is SQTIHQWPATLVQPVGSPLSLECTVEGTSNPNLYWYRQAAGRGLQLLFYSVGIGQISSEVPQNLSASRPQDRQFILSSKKLLLSDSGFYLCAWSVQVGTANTEAFFGQGTRLTVV.

This clone was seen a few times. This chain connects TRBV7-9 to TRBJ1-2; D uncertain. V gave up 0 bases and J gave up 6 bases, with 5 bases separating them. Germline assignment: CDR1 SEHNR and CDR2 FQNEAQ (reference sequence). The CDR3 length is 12 residues. CDR3 nucleotide sequence: TGTGCCAGCAGCTTAGCAGGAGATGGCTACACCTTC. Encoded protein: CASSLAGDGYTF.

V gene TRBV5-5 combines with J gene TRBJ1-6; a weak D match, TRBD1 (5 bases). Germline lookup yields CDR1 SGHKS and CDR2 YYEKEE (reference sequence). Trimming shortened V by 4 bases and J by 5 bases, and 16 bases separated the two germline ends. CDR3 length equals 16 residues. CDR3 nucleotide sequence: TGTGCCAGCAGCCATTGGATTCGGGGGGATAATTCACCCCTCCACTTT. As protein: CASSHWIRGDNSPLHF.

This clone was counted many times. This chain joins TRBV7-9 and TRBJ1-1; a possible D gene is TRBD1 (5 bases). The CDR3 covers 15 residues. Trimming cost V 0 bases and J 5 bases, with 13 bases left between them. Per germline, CDR1 SEHNR and CDR2 FQNEAQ (reference sequence). For the CDR3, the DNA is TGTGCCAGCAGCTTAGCGGGGGGTCTGGGGACTGAAGCTTTCTTT. Translating it yields CASSLAGGLGTEAFF.

The chain recombines TRBV7-9 with TRBJ1-1; D possibly corresponds to TRBD1 (5 bases). From germline, CDR1 is SEHNR and CDR2 FQNEAQ (reference sequence). V dropped 2 bases and J dropped 0 bases, with 10 bases sitting between them. The CDR3 runs 15 residues. CDR3 in amino acids: CASSLISGMNTEAFF. CDR3 sequence (DNA): TGTGCCAGCAGCTTAATCTCAGGGATGAACACTGAAGCTTTCTTT.